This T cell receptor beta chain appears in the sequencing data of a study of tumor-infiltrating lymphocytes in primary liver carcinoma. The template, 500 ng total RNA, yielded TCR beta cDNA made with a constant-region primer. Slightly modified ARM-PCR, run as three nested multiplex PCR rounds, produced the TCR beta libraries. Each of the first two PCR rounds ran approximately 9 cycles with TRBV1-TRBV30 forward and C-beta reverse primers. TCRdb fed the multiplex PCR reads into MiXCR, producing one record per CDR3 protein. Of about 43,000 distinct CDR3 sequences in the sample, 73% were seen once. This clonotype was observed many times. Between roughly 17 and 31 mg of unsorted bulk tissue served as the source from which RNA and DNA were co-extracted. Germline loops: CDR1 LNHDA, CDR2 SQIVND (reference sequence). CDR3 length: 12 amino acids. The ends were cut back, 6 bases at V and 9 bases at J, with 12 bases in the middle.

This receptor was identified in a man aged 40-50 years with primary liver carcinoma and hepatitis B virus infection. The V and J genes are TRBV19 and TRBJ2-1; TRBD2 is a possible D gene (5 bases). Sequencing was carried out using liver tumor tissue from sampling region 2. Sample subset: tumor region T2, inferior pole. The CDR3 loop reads CASSGVRGEQFF. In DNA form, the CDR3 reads TGTGCCAGTAGCGGGGTCCGGGGTGAGCAGTTCTTC.